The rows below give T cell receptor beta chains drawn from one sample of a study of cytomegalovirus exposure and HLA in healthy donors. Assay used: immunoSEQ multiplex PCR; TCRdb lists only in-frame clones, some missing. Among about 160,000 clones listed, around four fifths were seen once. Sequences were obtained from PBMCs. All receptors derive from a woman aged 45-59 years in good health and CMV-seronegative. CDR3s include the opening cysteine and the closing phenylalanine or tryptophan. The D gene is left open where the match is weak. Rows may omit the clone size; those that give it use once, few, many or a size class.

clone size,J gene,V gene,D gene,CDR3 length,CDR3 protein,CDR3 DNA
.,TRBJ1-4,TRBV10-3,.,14,CAINSGVTNEKLFF,TGTGCCATCAACTCAGGGGTAACTAATGAAAAACTGTTTTTT
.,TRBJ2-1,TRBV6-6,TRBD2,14,CASILSGGNNEQFF,TGTGCCAGCATCCTTAGCGGGGGCAACAATGAGCAGTTCTTC
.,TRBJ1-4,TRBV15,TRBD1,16,CATSRVPRGPIEKLFF,TGTGCCACCAGCAGAGTCCCCAGGGGGCCGATTGAAAAACTGTTTTTT
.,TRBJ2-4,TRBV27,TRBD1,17,CASSTWTGTLAKNIQYF,TGTGCCAGCAGTACGTGGACAGGGACGCTAGCCAAAAACATTCAGTACTTC
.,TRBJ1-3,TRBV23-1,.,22,CARVEVVLKARKTTDSGNTIYF,TGCGCCAGGGTGGAGGTGGTTTTGAAAGCCCGCAAGACCACGGATTCTGGAAACACCATATATTTT
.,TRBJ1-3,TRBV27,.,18,CASSLSTPSGTRGNTIYF,TGTGCCAGCAGTTTATCGACCCCTTCAGGGACACGTGGAAACACCATATATTTT
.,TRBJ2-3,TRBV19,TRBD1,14,CASSIRQGQDTQYF,TGTGCCAGTAGTATTAGACAGGGTCAGGATACGCAGTATTTT
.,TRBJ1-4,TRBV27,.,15,CASSLRQTTNEKLFF,TGTGCCAGCAGTCTACGACAGACAACTAATGAAAAACTGTTTTTT
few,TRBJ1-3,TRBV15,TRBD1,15,CATSAYRDRGNTIYF,TGTGCCACCAGCGCCTACCGGGACAGAGGAAACACCATATATTTT
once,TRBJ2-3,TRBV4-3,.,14,CASSQGGGQDTQYF,TGCGCCAGCAGCCAAGGCGGGGGCCAAGATACGCAGTATTTT
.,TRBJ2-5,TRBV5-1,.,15,CASSLTPGLQETQYF,TGCGCCAGCAGCTTGACCCCAGGACTTCAAGAGACCCAGTACTTC
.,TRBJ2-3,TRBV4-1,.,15,CASSPGGLSTDTQYF,TGCGCCAGCAGCCCCGGGGGGCTAAGCACAGATACGCAGTATTTT
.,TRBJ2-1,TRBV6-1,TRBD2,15,CASSQTSGDYNEQFF,TGTGCCAGCAGTCAAACTAGCGGGGACTACAATGAGCAGTTCTTC
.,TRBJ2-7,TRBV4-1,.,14,CASSQGSGAYEQYF,TGCGCCAGCAGCCAAGGTAGCGGAGCCTACGAGCAGTACTTC
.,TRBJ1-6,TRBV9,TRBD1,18,CASSVGRGTGSYNSPLHF,TGTGCCAGCAGCGTCGGCAGGGGGACGGGATCATATAATTCACCCCTCCACTTT
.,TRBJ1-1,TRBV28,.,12,CATRPQQTEAFF,TGTGCCACGAGGCCCCAGCAGACTGAAGCTTTCTTT
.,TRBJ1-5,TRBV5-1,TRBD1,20,CASSLAGPQTGKFGNQPQHF,TGCGCCAGCAGTTTGGCGGGTCCTCAGACAGGGAAGTTCGGAAATCAGCCCCAGCATTTT
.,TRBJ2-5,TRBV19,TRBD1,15,CASTTGGLGEETQYF,TGTGCCAGTACCACAGGGGGGCTAGGGGAGGAGACCCAGTACTTC
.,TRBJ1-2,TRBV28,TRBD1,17,CASSDPGGGWGFYGYTF,TGTGCCAGCAGTGACCCAGGGGGCGGTTGGGGGTTCTATGGCTACACCTTC
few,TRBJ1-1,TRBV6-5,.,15,CASSWGTGPVTEAFF,TGTGCCAGCAGTTGGGGCACAGGGCCGGTCACTGAAGCTTTCTTT
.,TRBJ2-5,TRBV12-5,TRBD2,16,CASGSGLAGGSETQYF,TGTGCTAGTGGCTCGGGACTAGCGGGGGGTTCAGAGACCCAGTACTTC
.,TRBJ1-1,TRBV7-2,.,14,CASSLARRNTEAFF,TGTGCCAGCAGCTTGGCACGGAGGAACACTGAAGCTTTCTTT
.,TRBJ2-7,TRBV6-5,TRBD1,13,CASPWTGGYEQYF,TGTGCCAGTCCTTGGACAGGGGGCTACGAGCAGTACTTC
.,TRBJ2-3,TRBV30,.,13,CVWRQDHTDTQYF,TGTGTCTGGAGACAGGACCACACAGATACGCAGTATTTT
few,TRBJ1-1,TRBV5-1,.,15,CASSLYSGSNTEAFF,TGCGCCAGCAGCTTGTATTCGGGATCTAACACTGAAGCTTTCTTT
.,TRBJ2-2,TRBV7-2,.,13,CASSSWNTGELFF,TGTGCCAGCAGCTCGTGGAACACCGGGGAGCTGTTTTTT
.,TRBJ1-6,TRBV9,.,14,CASSTVPYNSPLHF,TGTGCCAGTTCGACAGTGCCCTATAATTCACCCCTCCACTTT
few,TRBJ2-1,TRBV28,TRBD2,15,CASEIGTSGYNEQFF,TGTGCCAGCGAAATCGGGACTAGCGGCTACAATGAGCAGTTCTTC
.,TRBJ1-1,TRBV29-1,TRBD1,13,CSAEGQMNTEAFF,TGCAGCGCGGAGGGACAGATGAACACTGAAGCTTTCTTT
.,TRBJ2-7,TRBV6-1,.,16,CASSEVRRDGSYEQYF,TGTGCCAGCAGTGAGGTCCGGAGGGACGGCTCCTACGAGCAGTACTTC
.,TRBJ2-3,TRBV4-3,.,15,CASSPGLGVADTQYF,TGCGCCAGCAGCCCGGGCCTCGGGGTTGCAGATACGCAGTATTTT
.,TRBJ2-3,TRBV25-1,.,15,CASSELQVRADTQYF,TGTGCCAGCAGTGAATTACAGGTGCGCGCAGATACGCAGTATTTT
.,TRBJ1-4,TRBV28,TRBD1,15,CASSLTGTGNEKLFF,TGTGCCAGCAGCCTTACCGGGACAGGCAATGAAAAACTGTTTTTT
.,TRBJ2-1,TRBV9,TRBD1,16,CASSLQTGTSYNEQFF,TGTGCCAGCAGCCTCCAGACAGGGACCTCCTACAATGAGCAGTTCTTC
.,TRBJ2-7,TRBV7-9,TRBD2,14,CASSLGTSAYEQYF,TGTGCCAGCAGCTTAGGGACTAGCGCCTACGAGCAGTACTTC
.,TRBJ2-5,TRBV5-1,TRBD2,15,CASSELAGGQETQYF,TGCGCCAGCAGCGAGCTCGCGGGGGGGCAAGAGACCCAGTACTTC
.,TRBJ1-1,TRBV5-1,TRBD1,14,CASSLPGQGAESFF,TGCGCCAGCAGCTTGCCCGGACAGGGGGCTGAGTCTTTCTTT
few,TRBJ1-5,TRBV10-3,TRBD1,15,CAIKGTGEDNQPQHF,TGTGCCATCAAAGGGACAGGGGAGGACAATCAGCCCCAGCATTTT
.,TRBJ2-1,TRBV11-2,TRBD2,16,CASSSLAVHSYNEQFF,TGTGCCAGCAGCTCCCTAGCGGTCCACTCCTACAATGAGCAGTTCTTC
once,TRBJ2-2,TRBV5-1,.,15,CASSLEGTSAGELFF,TGCGCCAGCAGCTTGGAAGGGACAAGTGCCGGGGAGCTGTTTTTT
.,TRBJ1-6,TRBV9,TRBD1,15,CASSPHQGGNSPLHF,TGTGCCAGCAGCCCACACCAGGGGGGTAATTCACCCCTCCACTTT
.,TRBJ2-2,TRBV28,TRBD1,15,CASSATGGNTGELFF,TGTGCCAGCAGCGCGACAGGGGGGAACACCGGGGAGCTGTTTTTT
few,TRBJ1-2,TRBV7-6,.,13,CASSSTRDGGYTF,TGTGCCAGCAGCTCGACCAGGGATGGCGGCTACACCTTC
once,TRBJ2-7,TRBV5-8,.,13,CASSLRTINEQYF,TGTGCCAGCAGCTTGCGGACTATTAACGAGCAGTACTTC
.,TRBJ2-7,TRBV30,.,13,CACSPGQGYEQYF,TGTGCCTGCTCACCGGGACAAGGCTACGAGCAGTACTTC